This T cell receptor beta chain was recovered during a study of cytomegalovirus exposure and HLA in healthy donors. Overall study findings and caveats: Differences between HLA loci emerged in a later analysis of TCR association rates, with DRB1 most and HLA-C fewest. Among TCR beta chains of equal frequency, HLA-associated ones were more clonally expanded in a later analysis.

PCR used 60 Vbeta primers and 13 Jbeta primers. Using immunoSEQ multiplex PCR, the repertoire was profiled, and TCRdb retains in-frame clones only, with some absent. This table has more than 100,000 clones, 60% to 85% appearing once. For this clone: Its specificity is not known.

The clonotype comes from a woman in her thirties or forties in good health and CMV-seropositive. Input material: PBMCs.

This CDR3 is CASSVQREGSGDEQYF. CDR3 sequence (DNA): TGTGCCAGCAGTGTTCAGCGGGAAGGCTCCGGCGACGAGCAGTACTTC. The gene calls are TRBV2 and TRBJ2-7; 7 bases align to TRBD2. With 4 bases clipped from V and 5 bases from J, the junction kept 14 bases outside the gene matches. The germline V gene encodes CDR1 SNHLY and CDR2 FYNNEI. This CDR3 region has 16 residues.